These T cell receptor beta chains were read from a single sample in a study of CD8 T cells in ankylosing spondylitis. Using its own MiXCR run on the 5' RACE reads, TCRdb lists one record per CDR3 protein. The sample has some 400,000 distinct CDR3 sequences, approximately 20% seen once. Material for sequencing was blood, either unsorted or a sorted T cell fraction (not recorded which). The receptors stem from a male donor with ankylosing spondylitis. The CDR3 runs from the conserved cysteine through the conserved F or W. The D gene is left open where the match is weak. Rows may omit the clone size; those that give it use once, few, many or a size class.

>-|TRBV18|-|TRBJ2-7
TGTGCCAGCTCGCCCATGGCCCGGCCCTCCGGCGAGCAGTACTTC
CASSPMARPSGEQYF
>-|TRBV2|-|TRBJ1-1
TGTGCCAGCGGATTGGATGGGGGTCGGACTGAAGCTTTCTTT
CASGLDGGRTEAFF
>TRBD1|TRBV28|-|TRBJ2-6
TGTGCCAGCAGTCCACGGCCCGGGACAGGGCTTTCTGGGGCCAACGTCCTGACTTTC
CASSPRPGTGLSGANVLTF
>-|TRBV29-1|few|TRBJ1-1
TGCAGCGGATTTCCCCCTCCAGTGAACACTGAAGCTTTCTTT
CSGFPPPVNTEAFF
>-|TRBV15|-|TRBJ2-7
TGTGCCACCCGCTACGAGCAGTACTTC
CATRYEQYF
>-|TRBV28|-|TRBJ1-5
TGTGCCAGCACCACAGAGGCGAGGCCCCTGCCCCAGCATTTT
CASTTEARPLPQHF
>-|TRBV5-1|-|TRBJ1-1
TGCGCCAGCAGCTTGGCTGCAGGAAGGGAGACTGAAGCTTTCTTT
CASSLAAGRETEAFF
>TRBD1|TRBV7-8|-|TRBJ1-1
TGTGCCACAGGGGGCCTTACTGAAGCTTTCTTT
CATGGLTEAFF
>TRBD1|TRBV29-1|many|TRBJ1-1
TGCAGCGCAATGGGGGGACAGGGGAACACTGAAGCTTTCTTT
CSAMGGQGNTEAFF
>-|TRBV12-3/TRBV12-4|-|TRBJ1-5
TGTGCCAGCAGTTTATACAGGAATAGCAATCAGCCCCAGCATTTT
CASSLYRNSNQPQHF
>-|TRBV24-1|-|TRBJ2-2
TGTGCCACCAGTGTCCGATCTACCTCGCCCGCCTACACCGGGGAGCTGTTTTTT
CATSVRSTSPAYTGELFF
>-|TRBV5-6|-|TRBJ2-7
TGTGCCAGCAGCTTGGGTCCAGCAGATACCTACGAGCAGTACTTC
CASSLGPADTYEQYF
>TRBD1|TRBV7-3|-|TRBJ2-7
TGTGCCAGCAGCCGGACAGGGTATGGCTACGAGCAGTACTTC
CASSRTGYGYEQYF
>TRBD1|TRBV9|-|TRBJ1-2
TGTGCCAGCAGCCTAGGAGGTACAGGGGCGCGCTATGGCTACACCTTC
CASSLGGTGARYGYTF
>-|TRBV28|once|TRBJ2-7
TGTGCCAGCCGATCTACAGGGCTCTACGAGCAGTACTTC
CASRSTGLYEQYF
>TRBD2|TRBV5-1|-|TRBJ2-7
TGCGCCAGCAGCTTGGATGCTAGCGGGATTGACGAGCAGTACTTC
CASSLDASGIDEQYF